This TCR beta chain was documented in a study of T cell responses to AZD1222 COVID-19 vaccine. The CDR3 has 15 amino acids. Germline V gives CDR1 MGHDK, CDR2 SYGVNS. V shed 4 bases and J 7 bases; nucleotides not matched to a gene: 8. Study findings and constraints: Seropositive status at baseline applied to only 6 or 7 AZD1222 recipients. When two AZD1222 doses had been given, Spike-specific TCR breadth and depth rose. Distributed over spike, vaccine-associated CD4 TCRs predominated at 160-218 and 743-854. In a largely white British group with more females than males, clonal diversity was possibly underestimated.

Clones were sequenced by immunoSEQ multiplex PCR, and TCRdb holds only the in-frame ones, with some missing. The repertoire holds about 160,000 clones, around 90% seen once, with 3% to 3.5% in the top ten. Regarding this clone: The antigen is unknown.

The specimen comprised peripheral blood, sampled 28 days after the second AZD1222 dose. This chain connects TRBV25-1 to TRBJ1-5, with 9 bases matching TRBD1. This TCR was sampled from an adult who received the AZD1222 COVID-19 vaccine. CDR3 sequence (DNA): TGTGCCAGCAGTGGACCCACAGGGGGCAGCCAGCCCCAGCATTTT. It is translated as CASSGPTGGSQPQHF.